This TCR beta chain emerged from a study of blood T cell repertoires in COVID-19 (dated by TCRdb to the early 2020s). With respect to the entire study: The collaborator samples originated in the United States, Italy and Spain and spanned the acute and convalescent phases of COVID-19. The material from the prospective study consisted of cDNA or gDNA derived from T cells, B-cell-depleted T cells, or PBMCs. Sample metadata almost always included a de-identified subject ID, COVID-19 status, age in years and sex. Deeply sampled blood TCRbeta repertoires from subjects exposed to, actively infected with, or recovered from COVID-19 were included in the dataset. The repertoires were released in a freely available public database intended as a resource for research on the immune response to SARS-CoV-2. Samples were obtained from the ongoing ImmuneRACE study (first 160 participants) and from over 1,000 subjects provided by 6 global collaborators. Where available, HLA class I and class II types were obtained from metadata supplied by the sample provider rather than from assay-based typing. Broad study findings and their caveats: The quantity of clinical and demographic metadata differed by source and by participant and was supplied without curation.

TCRbeta CDR3 regions were amplified from genomic DNA using the immunoSEQ Assay, a bias-controlled multiplex PCR. From the authors' description of their analysis: Nucleated cell counts per sample were estimated from amplification of reference gene primers within the assay. Sequence reads were collapsed and filtered to measure the absolute abundance of every unique TCRbeta CDR3 rearrangement. For each sample, productive Simpson clonality was calculated as the square root of Simpson's diversity index across productive rearrangements. Here the immuneACCESS table is served through TCRdb, limited to in-frame sequences with V and J called. Missing clones are a known gap in these copies; in checked studies unresolved V genes cover under half, and the rest lacks a known reason. V and J calls and clone size come straight from that table; D and trimming were deduced from the DNA. For this sample there are roughly 380,000 clones; roughly 80% appear just once. 1.1% of the sample is held by the ten biggest clonotypes.

Compared with germline, V lacks 6 bases and J lacks 7 bases; bases without a gene match: 5. CDR1 and CDR2 were assigned from the germline V gene as SNHLY and FYNNEI. Reading from cysteine to phenylalanine, the CDR3 counts 14 amino acids. Only the CDR3 part of the read is kept: 42 bases, read in frame from the first base. Each collaborating institution followed its own protocols to collect whole blood in K2EDTA tubes. For TCRbeta analysis, collaborators shipped samples in one of three forms: frozen whole blood, isolated PBMCs, or DNA extracted from either of those sample types. Note on this clone: The antigen this receptor binds is unknown. One base away there is no much larger clone; base qualities are not given.

Sequenced input: peripheral blood. The TCR was taken from a human donor with acute or convalescent COVID-19. The donor label of this sample is uncertain. The chain is made from TRBV2 and TRBJ2-1; TRBD1 lines up with 11 middle nucleotides. The sequenced DNA: TGTGCCAGCAGGGGGACAGGGGGTAAGAATGAGCAGTTCTTC. This gives the protein CASRGTGGKNEQFF. Full variable domain (CDR3 extended with the reference TRBV2 and TRBJ2-1 proteins): EPEVTQTPSHQVTQMGQEVILRCVPISNHLYFYWYRQILGQKVEFLVSFYNNEISEKSEIFDDQFSVERPDGSNFTLKIRSTKLEDSAMYFCASRGTGGKNEQFFGPGTRLTVL.